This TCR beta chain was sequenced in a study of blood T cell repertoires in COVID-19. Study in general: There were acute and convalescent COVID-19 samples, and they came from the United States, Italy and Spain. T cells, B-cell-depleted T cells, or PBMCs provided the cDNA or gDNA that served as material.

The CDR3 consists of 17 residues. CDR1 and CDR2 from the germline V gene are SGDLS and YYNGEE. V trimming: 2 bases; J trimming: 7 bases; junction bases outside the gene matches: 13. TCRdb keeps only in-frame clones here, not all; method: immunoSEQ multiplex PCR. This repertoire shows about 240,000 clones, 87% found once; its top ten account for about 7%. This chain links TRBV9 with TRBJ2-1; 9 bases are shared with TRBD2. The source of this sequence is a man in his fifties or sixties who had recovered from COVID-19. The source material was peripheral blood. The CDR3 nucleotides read TGTGCCAGCAGCGTGTCATCAGCGGGGGGAAGAGGGAATGAGCAGTTCTTC. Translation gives CASSVSSAGGRGNEQFF.